A single sample is the source of the 7 T cell receptor delta chains below, sequenced in a study of gamma-delta chains in newborns, infants, children. TCRdb fed the reads into CATT to redo clone calling. The profile covers 3,500 to 4,000 delta-chain clones, with approximately 4.3% appearing a single time and around 5% taken by the ten largest. Sequencing was done on a sample of blood. The receptors were sampled from a child who was a newborn, infant or young child, either healthy, febrile or measles-vaccinated (not recorded which).

This clone was observed a handful of times. A much larger clone lies a single base off, so this may be a read error. The chain carries TRDV2 and TRDJ1; 9 nucleotides line up with TRDD3. CDR1 and CDR2 (germline): GEAIGNYY, EKD. The junction had 16 bases not matched to a gene; V was cut back by 6 bases and J by 0 bases. This CDR3 contains 18 residues. CDR3 region: CACYSVLGDLFYTDKLIF. The DNA for the CDR3 is TGTGCCTGTTATTCCGTACTGGGGGACCTCTTTTACACCGATAAACTCATCTTT.

This clone has just a few counts. A read error may be the cause here, since a much bigger clone is one base away. Distinct nucleotide sequences in the sample also encode this CDR3. The chain is built from TRDV2 and TRDJ1; 10 nucleotides match TRDD3. Per germline, CDR1 GEAIGNYY and CDR2 EKD. The CDR3 has 18 residues. The ends lost 3 bases at V and 2 bases at J; junction bases unmatched: 14. The CDR3 bases are TGTGCCTGTGACCCTGTACTGGGGGATCCCGCGTATACCGATAAACTCATCTTT. Its translation is CACDPVLGDPAYTDKLIF.

This clone was detected only a few times. A far larger clone is off by one base, so a read error is likely. Distinct nucleotide sequences in the sample also encode this CDR3. J is TRDJ1 and V is TRDV2; D not certain. The germline V and J ends were trimmed by 0 bases and 4 bases, with 14 bases remaining between them. This CDR3 has 15 amino acids. Germline lookup yields CDR1 GEAIGNYY and CDR2 EKD. The CDR3 reads CACDTVLPQFDKLIF. The CDR3 bases are TGTGCCTGTGACACCGTACTACCGCAATTCGATAAACTCATCTTT.

As to this clone: A read error may explain this, as a much larger clone is one base away. This rearrangement joins TRDV2 to TRDJ1, with 8 nucleotides matching TRDD3. This CDR3 is 21 amino acids long. From germline, CDR1 is GEAIGNYY and CDR2 EKD. The CDR3 nucleotides read TGTGCCCGTGACACCGTTGGGGGATCTCTTCAGCCAAAATGGGAAAATATGAAACTCATCTTT. Its protein is CARDTVGGSLQPKWENMKLIF.

This clone is termed large. Other nucleotide sequences from this sample produce the same CDR3. The chain links TRDV2 to TRDJ1; 12 positions agree with TRDD3. Per germline, CDR1 GEAIGNYY and CDR2 EKD. The ends lost 3 bases at V and 0 bases at J; junction bases unmatched: 10. The CDR3 covers 18 residues. For the CDR3, the DNA is TGTGCCTGTGACCCCTTACTGGGGGATACTCAGTACACCGATAAACTCATCTTT. Protein sequence: CACDPLLGDTQYTDKLIF.

By its share, this clone is large. Within the sample, other DNA sequences also encode this same CDR3. The chain recombines TRDV2 with TRDJ1, with 13 positions matching TRDD3. The CDR3 consists of 18 residues. The germline V gene encodes CDR1 GEAIGNYY and CDR2 EKD. Trimming at V came to 3 bases and at J to 3 bases, leaving 12 bases not matched to a gene. The CDR3 DNA reads TGTGCCTGTGACTCTCTTACTGGGGGATACGAGACATCCGATAAACTCATCTTT. This translates into CACDSLTGGYETSDKLIF.

The rearrangement links TRDV2 to TRDJ1, with 9 bases that match TRDD3. CDR1 is GEAIGNYY and CDR2 is EKD in the germline V gene. This CDR3 comprises 21 residues. Trimming took 1 base from V and 0 from J; bases not matched to a gene: 20. DNA for the CDR3: TGTGCCTGTGACACGATCCGTGGTGGCCCTTACTGGGGGAACTACACCGATAAACTCATCTTT. This sequence encodes CACDTIRGGPYWGNYTDKLIF.